This TCR beta chain was identified during a study of cytomegalovirus exposure and HLA in healthy donors. About the study: A prior analysis found fewer than 120 million unique TCR beta sequences from around 200 million T cells.

Unrecorded immune exposures were likely, despite nominal health at sampling. PCR used 60 Vbeta primers and 13 Jbeta primers. Assay used: immunoSEQ multiplex PCR; TCRdb lists only in-frame clones, some missing. Found here are under 150,000 clones, 60% to 85% of them singletons; the top ten hold roughly 3.3%. Findings and caveats of the study: Many donors shared some public TCRs, even though most TCR sequences were rare.

Comment on this clone: Antigen: not known.

The source material was PBMCs. This receptor was taken from a young woman in good health and CMV-seropositive.

The CDR3 loop reads CATVEQYF. CDR3 nucleotide sequence: TGTGCCACCGTTGAGCAGTACTTC. The V call is TRBV6-5, the J call TRBJ2-7; D unresolved. The CDR3 runs to 8 residues. The V gene's germline CDR1 is MNHEY and CDR2 SVGAGI. The germline V and J ends were trimmed by 10 bases and 7 bases, with 5 bases remaining between them.